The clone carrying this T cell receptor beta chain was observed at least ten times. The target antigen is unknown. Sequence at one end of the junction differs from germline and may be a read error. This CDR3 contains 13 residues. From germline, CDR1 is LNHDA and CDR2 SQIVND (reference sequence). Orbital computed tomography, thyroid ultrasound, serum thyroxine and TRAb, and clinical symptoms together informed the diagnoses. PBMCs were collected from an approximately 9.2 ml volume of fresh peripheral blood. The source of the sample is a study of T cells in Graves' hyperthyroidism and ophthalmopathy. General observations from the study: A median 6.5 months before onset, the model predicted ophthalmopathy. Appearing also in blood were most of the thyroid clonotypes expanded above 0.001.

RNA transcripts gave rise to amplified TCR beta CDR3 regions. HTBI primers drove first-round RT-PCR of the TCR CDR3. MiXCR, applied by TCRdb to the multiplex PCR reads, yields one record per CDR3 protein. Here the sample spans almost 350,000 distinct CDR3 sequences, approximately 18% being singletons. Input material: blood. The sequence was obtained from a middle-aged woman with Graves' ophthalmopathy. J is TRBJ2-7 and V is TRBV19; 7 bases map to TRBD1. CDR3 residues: CASNIGGFGEQYF. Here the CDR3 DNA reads TGTGCCAGTAATATAGGGGGCTTCGGCGAGCAGTACTTC.